This TCR beta chain was observed in a study of long-term antiretroviral therapy in people with HIV. Germline-derived CDR1 and CDR2 are SGHVS and FQNEAQ. The CDR3 contains 16 residues. Germline trimming cut 1 base from V and 2 bases from J; bases unmatched to any gene: 4. The assay, immunoSEQ v3.0, was run at survey level. Clones were read by immunoSEQ multiplex PCR, and TCRdb kept only the in-frame ones, dropping some. The profile covers about 25,000 clones, with approximately 85% appearing a single time and roughly 15% taken by the ten largest. The study drew at least one pre-ART and at least two post-ART PBMC samples from every donor.

The genes are TRBV7-8 and TRBJ2-3; 9 bases agree with TRBD1. The source material was unsorted PBMCs, sampled 2.9 years after starting antiretroviral therapy. This receptor was taken from a man in his forties or fifties with HIV. CDR3 in DNA: TGTGCCAGCAGCTTAGACAGGGGGCGCATCACAGATACGCAGTATTTT. As protein: CASSLDRGRITDTQYF. Complete variable domain (other parts from reference TRBV7-8 and TRBJ2-3): GAGVSQSPRYKVAKRGQDVALRCDPISGHVSLFWYQQALGQGPEFLTYFQNEAQLDKSGLPSDRFFAERPEGSVSTLKIQRTQQEDSAVYLCASSLDRGRITDTQYFGPGTRLTVL.